The 19 T cell receptor beta chains listed next were all sequenced from one sample in a study of blood T cell repertoires in COVID-19. Sequencing was performed with immunoSEQ multiplex PCR; in TCRdb, only in-frame clones are kept and a portion is missing. The sample shows 83,000 or so clones, roughly 78% of them seen only once. The specimen sequenced was peripheral blood. These TCRs come from a human donor in a cohort sampled during active COVID-19.

The count of this clone is one. The chain carries TRBV7-3 and TRBJ1-2; 7 bases are shared with TRBD1. CDR1 is SGHTA, CDR2 FQGTGA, per germline. The CDR3 has 13 amino acids. After removal of 6 bases from V and 7 bases from J, the junction contained 8 bases not matched to a gene. CDR3 protein: CASSPRGSTGYTF. The CDR3 bases are TGTGCCAGCAGTCCCAGGGGGTCCACTGGCTACACCTTC. The complete variable domain, with remaining parts taken from reference TRBV7-3 and TRBJ1-2, reads GAGVSQTPSNKVTEKGKYVELRCDPISGHTALYWYRQSLGQGPEFLIYFQGTGAADDSGLPNDRFFAVRPEGSVSTLKIQRTERGDSAVYLCASSPRGSTGYTFGSGTRLTVV.

This chain joins TRBV3-1 (or the pseudogene TRBV3-2) and TRBJ1-5, with TRBD1 matching over 9 bases. CDR3 length: 16 amino acids. Trimming cost V 4 bases and J 2 bases; bases outside gene matches: 6. Germline V gene lookup returns CDR1 LGHDT and CDR2 YNNKEL (reference sequence). The chain's CDR3 is CASSLTGGSGNQPQHF. CDR3 sequence (DNA): TGTGCCAGCAGCCTTACAGGGGGCTCCGGCAATCAGCCCCAGCATTTT.

This clone appeared a few times. CDR3 amino acids: CASSHTGDQPQHF. DNA for the CDR3: TGTGCCAGCAGCCACACAGGGGATCAGCCCCAGCATTTT. This rearrangement joins TRBV7-9 to TRBJ1-5; 7 bases are shared with TRBD1. There are 13 residues in the CDR3. The V and J ends lost 5 bases and 5 bases, in that order; junction bases with no gene match: 3. Germline V gene data show CDR1 as SEHNR and CDR2 as FQNEAQ (reference sequence).

The V call is TRBV5-6, the J call TRBJ2-2; 7 bases map to TRBD2. Trimming cost V 1 base and J 6 bases; bases outside gene matches: 9. The CDR3 length is 16 residues. The germline gives CDR1 SGHDT, CDR2 YYEEEE. The CDR3 nucleotides read TGTGCCAGCAGCTTGTTTGGGGCGGGGGTCTCCGGGGAGCTGTTTTTT. This encodes CASSLFGAGVSGELFF. Combining the CDR3 with reference TRBV5-6 and TRBJ2-2 gives the whole variable domain DAGVTQSPTHLIKTRGQQVTLRCSPKSGHDTVSWYQQALGQGPQFIFQYYEEEERQRGNFPDRFSGHQFPNYSSELNVNALLLGDSALYLCASSLFGAGVSGELFFGEGSRLTVL.

This clone was seen a handful of times. The chain links TRBV3-1 (or the pseudogene TRBV3-2) to TRBJ2-1, with 12 bases identical to TRBD2. The germline CDR1 and CDR2 sequences are LGHDT and YNNKEL (reference sequence). This CDR3 has 17 residues. Trimming took 4 bases from V and 8 from J; bases not matched to a gene: 12. CDR3 DNA sequence: TGTGCCAGCAGCCCTCCCGGGTCTAGCGGGGGGGCCGATGAGCAGTTCTTC. Translated: CASSPPGSSGGADEQFF.

The rearrangement joins TRBV30 to TRBJ1-3, with a tentative D call TRBD1 (6 bases). CDR3 size: 15 residues. From germline, CDR1 is GTSNPN and CDR2 SVGIG (reference sequence). With 3 bases removed from V and 1 base from J, the gap between germline ends came to 13 bases. The CDR3 bases are TGTGCCTGGAGCAGACAGGTTCATTCTGGAAACACCATATATTTT. Its protein is CAWSRQVHSGNTIYF.

This chain links TRBV27 with TRBJ2-1; TRBD1 matches at 8 bases. CDR3 size: 15 residues. CDR1 is MNHEY and CDR2 is SMNVEV in the germline V gene (reference sequence). V dropped 3 bases and J dropped 3; count of bases not matched to a gene: 4. CDR3 sequence reads: CASSFMGQVYNEQFF. CDR3 DNA: TGTGCCAGCAGTTTCATGGGACAGGTCTACAATGAGCAGTTCTTC.

The J gene is TRBJ2-5, the V gene TRBV4-2; the D gene is possibly TRBD2 (6 bases). The germline V gene has CDR1 LGHNA and CDR2 YNFKEQ. The length of the CDR3 is 15 residues. Trimming removed 4 bases at V and 3 bases at J, with 15 bases between. CDR3 sequence: CASSPTWGVEETQYF. The CDR3 DNA is TGTGCCAGCAGCCCGACTTGGGGGGTCGAAGAGACCCAGTACTTC.

In its sample, this clone was seen a few times. This chain joins TRBV5-1 and TRBJ1-2, with 8 nucleotides matching TRBD1. With V trimmed by 4 bases and J by 3 bases, 5 bases remained unmatched. Germline V gene lookup returns CDR1 SGHRS and CDR2 YFSETQ. The CDR3 loop spans 14 amino acids. The CDR3 sequence is CASSRQGWDYGYTF. In DNA, the CDR3 is TGCGCCAGCAGCCGACAGGGGTGGGACTATGGCTACACCTTC.

This rearrangement joins TRBV23-1 to TRBJ1-6; 10 positions agree with TRBD1. TRBV23-1 belongs to the ORF category, with a function that is uncertain. V dropped 2 bases and J dropped 8; count of bases not matched to a gene: 6. The CDR3 has 16 amino acids. The CDR3 nucleotides read TGCGCCAGCAGTCAAGACAGGGGGCAGGGGGATTCACCCCTCCACTTT. Its translation is CASSQDRGQGDSPLHF.

The chain joins TRBV5-1 to TRBJ1-4, with 8 bases matching TRBD1. Germline values: CDR1 SGHRS, CDR2 YFSETQ. CDR3 length equals 15 residues. V lost 4 bases and J lost 10; bases outside the gene matches: 12. The CDR3 here is CASSPGQGDLRKLFF. The DNA of the CDR3 is TGCGCCAGCAGCCCCGGACAGGGAGATCTGCGAAAACTGTTTTTT.

This clone was counted a few times. V gene TRBV7-6 combines with J gene TRBJ1-1; D call uncertain. Germline V gene lookup returns CDR1 SGHVS and CDR2 FNYEAQ. The CDR3 extends over 15 amino acids. V lost 5 bases to trimming and J lost 2 bases, with 15 bases between them. The CDR3 DNA reads TGTGCCAGCAGCGCCGACGGAAGGAGTAACACTGAAGCTTTCTTT. Protein: CASSADGRSNTEAFF.

The chain employs TRBV6-5 and TRBJ2-3; 11 bases map to TRBD2. The CDR3 is 14 amino acids. The V segment lost 7 bases and the J segment 4 bases; nucleotides outside the gene matches: 4. In germline, CDR1 is MNHEY, CDR2 SVGAGI. The CDR3 loop is CASTSGGIADTQYF. CDR3 DNA: TGTGCCAGCACTAGCGGGGGGATCGCAGATACGCAGTATTTT.

This clone was found once. The rearrangement links TRBV19 to TRBJ1-1, with D hard to call. The V end was cut by 5 bases, the J end by 6 bases, with 7 bases between. Germline V lookup: CDR1 LNHDA, CDR2 SQIVND (reference sequence). This CDR3 has 11 amino acids. The CDR3 sequence is CASSFSAEAFF. The CDR3 nucleotides are TGTGCCAGTAGTTTCTCCGCTGAAGCTTTCTTT.

The rearrangement uses TRBV28 and TRBJ2-3; 8 bases agree with TRBD1. With 4 bases clipped from V and 2 bases from J, the junction kept 14 bases outside the gene matches. From germline, CDR1 is MDHEN and CDR2 SYDVKM. The CDR3 spans 18 residues. The CDR3 coding sequence is TGTGCCAGCAGTTCTATGATAAGCCGGGACAGGACCACAGATACGCAGTATTTT. It encodes CASSSMISRDRTTDTQYF. Supplemented by reference TRBV28 and TRBJ2-3, the full variable domain reads DVKVTQSSRYLVKRTGEKVFLECVQDMDHENMFWYRQDPGLGLRLIYFSYDVKMKEKGDIPEGYSVSREKKERFSLILESASTNQTSMYLCASSSMISRDRTTDTQYFGPGTRLTVL.

This chain links TRBV4-2 with TRBJ1-2, with D unresolved. Germline CDR1 and CDR2: LGHNA and YNFKEQ. The CDR3 length is 14 residues. V lost 0 bases and J lost 8, with 13 bases in between. The CDR3 here is CASSQDHGGRGYTF. DNA for the CDR3: TGTGCCAGCAGCCAAGATCACGGCGGAAGGGGCTACACCTTC.

The chain carries TRBV4-2 and TRBJ2-5; 8 nucleotides align to TRBD2. The CDR3 totals 14 residues. The J segment lost 5 bases and the V segment lost 6 bases, leaving 8 bases of the junction unmatched. Germline-derived CDR1 and CDR2 are LGHNA and YNFKEQ. CDR3 in amino acids: CASRVPGGPETQYF. Written as DNA, the CDR3 is TGTGCCAGCAGGGTCCCGGGGGGGCCGGAGACCCAGTACTTC.

J is TRBJ2-2 and V is TRBV29-1; the match to TRBD2 covers 11 bases. Trimming took 5 bases from V and 1 from J; bases not matched to a gene: 6. The CDR3 extends over 16 amino acids. The germline CDR1 and CDR2 sequences are SQVTM and ANQGSEA. CDR3 in amino acids: CSVFSGGAQNTGELFF. CDR3 nucleotides: TGCAGCGTTTTTAGCGGGGGGGCCCAGAACACCGGGGAGCTGTTTTTT.

J is TRBJ2-1 and V is TRBV6-5, with 7 bases that match TRBD1. The CDR3 spans 15 residues. V lost 6 bases and J lost 6; bases outside the gene matches: 11. Germline V lookup: CDR1 MNHEY, CDR2 SVGAGI. The CDR3 region has the DNA TGTGCCAGCAGAATAGACAGGGTTTTAGGCAATGAGCAGTTCTTC. Translated, it gives CASRIDRVLGNEQFF.